This TCR beta chain was retrieved from a study of T cells after yellow fever vaccination. Study findings and constraints: The booster response re-showed most primary clones: around 95% CD4, approximately 86% CD8. The appearance of a small share of clonotypes in both CD4 and CD8 compartments was observed. There was a possibility that FACS-sorted repertoires contained abundant clonotypes contaminating from the bulk population.

This clonotype was recorded many times. The antigen remains unidentified. Synthesis of TCR cDNA relied on 5'RACE template switching, which attached a universal primer site and UMIs. TCRdb called the 5' RACE reads again in MiXCR, with one record for every CDR3 protein. This table holds more than 110,000 distinct CDR3 sequences, more than 6.5% found once. CDR1 and CDR2 (germline): SQVTM, ANQGSEA. The CDR3 covers 12 residues. Trimming left V 5 bases short and J 5 bases short, with 12 bases between. This specimen was CD4+ T cells sorted from PBMCs, taken 10 days after the yellow fever booster vaccination. The chain couples TRBV29-1 to TRBJ2-5; no reliable D call. The sequence was obtained from a man aged 25 to 40 who received the YFV17D yellow fever vaccine. The CDR3 DNA follows: TGCAGCGTTACTCCGGGCAGCGAGACCCAGTACTTC. Protein sequence: CSVTPGSETQYF. Drawing the rest from reference TRBV29-1 and TRBJ2-5, the complete variable domain is SAVISQKPSRDICQRGTSLTIQCQVDSQVTMMFWYRQQPGQSLTLIATANQGSEATYESGFVIDKFPISRPNLTFSTLTVSNMSPEDSSIYLCSVTPGSETQYFGPGTRLLVL.